Listed here are 29 T cell receptor beta chains from one sample, sequenced in a study of regulatory T cells in long-lasting Graves disease. Libraries of TCR beta came from iRepertoire HTBI primers plus Arm-PCR of CDR3 regions. TCRdb redid the calling of the multiplex PCR reads with MiXCR, one entry per CDR3 protein. The sample consists of 400,000 to 450,000 distinct CDR3 sequences, 23% of them appearing once. The time point: persistent/refractory GD, antithyroid drugs over 5 years with positive TRAb. PBMCs were the source of the RNA used for TCR sequencing. This material consisted of peripheral blood mononuclear cells (PBMCs), taken when the disease was refractory, from a patient treated with antithyroid drugs. The origin of the receptors is a female donor with Graves disease.

The V call is TRBV12-3 or TRBV12-4, the J call TRBJ1-3; D is possibly TRBD1 (6 bases). CDR3 size: 17 residues. With 8 bases removed from V and 0 bases from J, the gap between germline ends came to 20 bases. DNA of the CDR3: TGTGCCAGCCATGTGGGGGCTAGTACCTTCTCTGGAAACACCATATATTTT. Its translation: CASHVGASTFSGNTIYF.

This clonotype has more than one count but fewer than ten. This chain uses TRBV7-9 with TRBJ2-7; 10 positions agree with TRBD2. The CDR3 is made up of 16 amino acids. The J segment lost 4 bases and the V segment lost 5 bases, leaving 11 bases of the junction unmatched. The germline CDR1 and CDR2 sequences are SEHNR and FQNEAQ (reference sequence). The CDR3: CASSPVLLAGSYEQYF. The CDR3, as DNA: TGTGCCAGCAGCCCAGTTTTACTAGCGGGATCTTACGAGCAGTACTTC.

The rearrangement links TRBV20-1 to TRBJ1-1; D is unresolved. The CDR3 is 16 amino acids. Germline V CDR1 and CDR2: DFQATT, SNEGSKA (reference sequence). V was trimmed by 1 base and J by 1 base, leaving 16 bases between them. As DNA, the CDR3 is TGCAGTGCTAGAGGTATGGGGTCTTTGTCGAACACTGAAGCTTTCTTT. Translating gives CSARGMGSLSNTEAFF.

This clonotype was seen ten or more times. The rearrangement joins TRBV7-2 to TRBJ2-7; 8 bases map to TRBD2. The ends lost 3 bases at V and 0 bases at J; junction bases unmatched: 4. Germline V gene data show CDR1 as SGHTA and CDR2 as FQGNSA. The CDR3 runs 15 residues. CDR3 loop: CASSFTSGSSYEQYF. The CDR3 nucleotides read TGTGCCAGCAGCTTTACTAGCGGCAGCTCCTACGAGCAGTACTTC.

This clonotype was seen many times. The CDR3 bases are TGCAGTGCCGGACAGGGCGGGGAAAAACTGTTTTTT. Its translation is CSAGQGGEKLFF. The V call is TRBV20-1, the J call TRBJ1-4, with TRBD1 matching 8 bases. Germline trimming cut 6 bases from V and 8 bases from J; bases unmatched to any gene: 5. Germline V gene sequence: CDR1 DFQATT, CDR2 SNEGSKA (reference sequence). The CDR3 runs to 12 residues.

In this sample, this clonotype turned up many times. The rearrangement links TRBV6-2 or TRBV6-3 to TRBJ2-5; tentatively, D is TRBD2 (5 bases). Germline V CDR1 and CDR2: MNHEY, SVGEGT. The CDR3 is 18 amino acids. V was clipped by 5 bases and J by 2 bases, with 24 bases between them. The CDR3 sequence: CASSPQWRGRDRQETQYF. The CDR3, as DNA: TGTGCCAGCAGTCCCCAGTGGCGAGGACGGGATAGGCAAGAGACCCAGTACTTC.

In its sample, this clonotype was seen a few times. V is TRBV28 and J is TRBJ1-4; possibly TRBD1 for D (6 bases). CDR1 and CDR2 (germline): MDHEN, SYDVKM. V shed 6 bases and J shed 8 bases, with 16 bases lying between them. The CDR3 runs 14 residues. The DNA for the CDR3 is TGTGCCAGCAGGACCGGGACACGGAGGGAAAAACTGTTTTTT. Encoded protein: CASRTGTRREKLFF.

In this sample, this clonotype turned up many times. The chain carries TRBV28 and TRBJ2-5, with D uncertain. The CDR3 extends over 14 amino acids. Deletions cut 4 bases from V and 1 base from J, with 10 bases between. From germline, CDR1 is MDHEN and CDR2 SYDVKM. CDR3 DNA sequence: TGTGCCAGCAGTTATGGTACAGCCCAAGAGACCCAGTACTTC. Residues: CASSYGTAQETQYF.

This clonotype was detected many times. V usage is TRBV6-2 or TRBV6-3 and J usage is TRBJ2-5; tentatively, D is TRBD1 (5 bases). CDR1 and CDR2 from the germline V gene are MNHEY and SVGEGT. The CDR3 loop spans 13 amino acids. The V and J ends lost 5 bases and 4 bases respectively, with 11 bases between them. The CDR3: CASSGQGGETQYF. The DNA for the CDR3 is TGTGCCAGCAGTGGGCAGGGTGGAGAGACCCAGTACTTC.

This clonotype appeared many times. The CDR3 protein is CSAEGTGKYEQYF. The CDR3 DNA reads TGCAGTGCTGAAGGGACAGGGAAGTACGAGCAGTACTTC. The chain combines TRBV20-1 with TRBJ2-7, with 9 bases that match TRBD1. V shed 5 bases and J 4 bases; nucleotides not matched to a gene: 6. CDR3 length equals 13 residues. Germline V gene data show CDR1 as DFQATT and CDR2 as SNEGSKA (reference sequence).

The rearrangement joins TRBV30 to TRBJ1-5; 8 bases fit TRBD1. The CDR3 extends over 12 amino acids. Trimming at V came to 5 bases and at J to 6 bases, leaving 3 bases not matched to a gene. Germline-derived CDR1 and CDR2 are GTSNPN and SVGIG (reference sequence). The CDR3 DNA sequence: TGTGCCTGGGGACAGGGTCGTCAGCCCCAGCATTTT. Translating gives CAWGQGRQPQHF.

This clonotype was observed at least ten times. The chain links TRBV11-2 to TRBJ2-2; no clear D. The V end was cut by 4 bases, the J end by 4 bases, with 19 bases between. The CDR3 spans 17 residues. The germline gives CDR1 SGHAT, CDR2 FQNNGV. CDR3 region: CASSYALSVASTGELFF. The CDR3 DNA reads TGTGCCAGCAGCTACGCCTTGTCGGTCGCCAGCACCGGGGAGCTGTTTTTT.

Remarks on this clonotype: A much larger clonotype is one base distant, so this may be a read error. This chain connects TRBV28 to TRBJ1-1; TRBD1 matches 7 bases. Germline lookup yields CDR1 MDHEN and CDR2 SYDVKM. The CDR3 is 15 amino acids. The trim removed 2 bases at V and 1 base at J, leaving 4 bases unmatched. The CDR3 sequence is CASSLLTGWNTEAFF. The CDR3 nucleotides read TGTGCCAGCAGTTTACTGACAGGGTGGAACACTGAAGCTTTCTTT.

This clonotype was seen ten or more times. The J gene is TRBJ1-1, the V gene TRBV6-5, with D uncertain. Trimming shortened V by 0 bases and J by 1 base, and 12 bases separated the two germline ends. The CDR3 has 16 residues. The germline V gene encodes CDR1 MNHEY and CDR2 SVGAGI. CDR3 bases: TGTGCCAGCAGTTACTCGATGGGTCGGGCGAACACTGAAGCTTTCTTT. It yields the protein CASSYSMGRANTEAFF.

Turning to this clonotype: Germline is not matched at one junction end, which may reflect a read error. The J gene is TRBJ2-7, the V gene TRBV19, with TRBD1 as a possible D gene (5 bases). Per germline, CDR1 LNHDA and CDR2 SQIVND (reference sequence). The CDR3 contains 15 residues. The DNA for the CDR3 is TGTGCCGGTAGTCCCGCGACAGTGGCGTCCTACGAGCAGTACTTC. Protein: CAGSPATVASYEQYF.

As for this clonotype: The junction shows a germline mismatch at one end, possibly a read error. The J gene is TRBJ1-2, the V gene TRBV6-1; D is unresolved. This CDR3 comprises 16 residues. Germline lookup yields CDR1 MNHNS and CDR2 SASEGT. Here the CDR3 reads CTSNFPRQSGNYGYTF. In DNA, the CDR3 is TGTACCAGCAATTTCCCCCGGCAGTCTGGGAACTATGGCTACACCTTC.

This clonotype appeared a few times. V gene TRBV2 combines with J gene TRBJ2-2; D is ambiguous. V was cut by 6 bases and J by 0 bases, with 14 bases left in between. CDR1 is SNHLY, CDR2 FYNNEI, per germline. This CDR3 is 16 amino acids long. The CDR3 loop is CASRPPGTPNTGELFF. The CDR3 DNA follows: TGTGCCAGCAGACCTCCCGGCACCCCGAACACCGGGGAGCTGTTTTTT.

This clonotype was seen at least ten times. The DNA for the CDR3 is TGTGCCAGCAGCTTATCGTACGGCAGGGACTATGGCTACACCTTC. Its protein is CASSLSYGRDYGYTF. The rearrangement joins TRBV11-2 to TRBJ1-2, with TRBD1 as a possible D gene (5 bases). The V end lost 2 bases, the J end lost 3 bases, and 13 bases lay between the germline ends. CDR3 length: 15 residues. Per germline, CDR1 SGHAT and CDR2 FQNNGV.

J is TRBJ2-7 and V is TRBV6-1; D remains ambiguous. V was cut by 7 bases and J by 2 bases, with 21 bases left in between. Germline assignment: CDR1 MNHNS and CDR2 SASEGT. The CDR3 has 16 residues. The CDR3, as DNA: TGTGCCAGCAACGCCCCTGGACGAGGCCTAGCCTACGAGCAGTACTTC. It yields the protein CASNAPGRGLAYEQYF.

The table lists this clonotype with a few counts. This rearrangement joins TRBV15 to TRBJ2-2; 7 bases match TRBD1. The CDR3 extends over 13 amino acids. Trimming took 4 bases from V and 4 from J; bases not matched to a gene: 0. Germline loops: CDR1 LNHNV, CDR2 YYDKDF (reference sequence). Here the CDR3 DNA reads TGTGCCACCAGCACAGGGGGCACCGGGGAGCTGTTTTTT. Translating it yields CATSTGGTGELFF.

This chain joins TRBV7-2 and TRBJ1-2; D perhaps matches TRBD1 (6 bases). CDR1 is SGHTA, CDR2 FQGNSA, per germline. The CDR3 runs to 17 residues. The ends were cut back, 4 bases at V and 4 bases at J, with 22 bases in the middle. As DNA, the CDR3 is TGTGCCAGCAGCTCAGGCCGGGTGGGGGGCAGATCCTATGGCTACACCTTC. Translated: CASSSGRVGGRSYGYTF. Complete variable domain (other parts from reference TRBV7-2 and TRBJ1-2): GAGVSQSPSNKVTEKGKDVELRCDPISGHTALYWYRQSLGQGLEFLIYFQGNSAPDKSGLPSDRFSAERTGGSVSTLTIQRTQQEDSAVYLCASSSGRVGGRSYGYTFGSGTRLTVV.

The chain uses TRBV5-1 and TRBJ1-2; D not certain. The CDR3 is made up of 13 amino acids. From germline, CDR1 is SGHRS and CDR2 YFSETQ. V dropped 5 bases and J dropped 1 base, with 9 bases sitting between them. The chain's CDR3 is CASRGNYNYGYTF. In DNA form, the CDR3 reads TGCGCCAGCAGGGGGAACTATAACTATGGCTACACCTTC.

This clonotype was found a few times. The chain uses TRBV12-3 or TRBV12-4 and TRBJ2-7, with D maybe TRBD1 (5 bases). V lost 6 bases, J lost 1 base, and 7 bases lay in between. This CDR3 has 12 residues. The CDR3 here is CASRGRSYEQYF. Here the CDR3 DNA reads TGTGCCAGCAGGGGGCGGTCCTACGAGCAGTACTTC.

The rearrangement links TRBV5-5 to TRBJ2-2; the D is unclear. The V end was cut by 4 bases, the J end by 5 bases, with 18 bases between. Germline V CDR1 and CDR2: SGHKS, YYEKEE (reference sequence). This CDR3 is built from 16 residues. Here the CDR3 reads CASSQPMKIRTGELFF. Written as DNA, the CDR3 is TGTGCCAGCAGCCAGCCTATGAAGATTCGGACCGGGGAGCTGTTTTTT. Filled out from reference TRBV5-5 and TRBJ2-2, the complete variable domain reads DAGVTQSPTHLIKTRGQQVTLRCSPISGHKSVSWYQQVLGQGPQFIFQYYEKEERGRGNFPDRFSARQFPNYSSELNVNALLLGDSALYLCASSQPMKIRTGELFFGEGSRLTVL.

This clonotype was counted many times. This chain joins TRBV11-2 and TRBJ2-5; 10 bases fit TRBD2. Trimming removed 4 bases from V and 5 bases from J; junction bases left unmatched: 16. The CDR3 is made up of 18 amino acids. The germline gives CDR1 SGHAT, CDR2 FQNNGV. CDR3 DNA sequence: TGTGCCAGCAGCTCCCGGCGAGCACCCCTAGCGGGAGTTGAGACCCAGTACTTC. It yields the protein CASSSRRAPLAGVETQYF.

This chain uses TRBV6-2 or TRBV6-3 with TRBJ1-2; TRBD1 matches 8 bases. Trimming cost V 7 bases and J 8 bases; bases outside gene matches: 6. The CDR3 spans 12 residues. Germline V gives CDR1 MNHEY, CDR2 SVGEGT. For the CDR3, the DNA is TGTGCCAGCAAGCAACAGGGGGGCGGCTACACCTTC. Protein: CASKQQGGGYTF.

About this clonotype: A much larger clone lies one base from this, so it may be a read error. The chain links TRBV7-2 to TRBJ2-7; D possibly corresponds to TRBD1 (6 bases). This CDR3 is built from 13 residues. Germline CDR1 and CDR2: SGHTA and FQGNSA. The CDR3 is CATSGAFSHEQYF. The CDR3 DNA reads as TGTGCCACCTCAGGGGCCTTCTCCCACGAGCAGTACTTC.

This chain links TRBV20-1 with TRBJ2-7; tentatively, D is TRBD2 (5 bases). Trimming removed 6 bases from V and 3 bases from J, with 12 bases in between. The CDR3 contains 12 residues. Germline V lookup: CDR1 DFQATT, CDR2 SNEGSKA (reference sequence). CDR3 protein: CSAVPGNYEQYF. CDR3 sequence (DNA): TGCAGTGCCGTTCCGGGGAACTACGAGCAGTACTTC.

CDR3 sequence reads: CASSLTGGWEKLFF. The CDR3 nucleotides read TGTGCCAGCAGTTTGACAGGGGGCTGGGAGAAACTGTTTTTT. The J gene is TRBJ1-4, the V gene TRBV27, with TRBD1 matching over 10 bases. Germline loops: CDR1 MNHEY, CDR2 SMNVEV (reference sequence). This CDR3 is 14 amino acids long. The V segment lost 3 bases and the J segment 11 bases; nucleotides outside the gene matches: 6. The full variable domain, its missing parts supplied by reference TRBV27 and TRBJ1-4, is EAQVTQNPRYLITVTGKKLTVTCSQNMNHEYMSWYRQDPGLGLRQIYYSMNVEVTDKGDVPEGYKVSRKEKRNFPLILESPSPNQTSLYFCASSLTGGWEKLFFGSGTQLSVL.